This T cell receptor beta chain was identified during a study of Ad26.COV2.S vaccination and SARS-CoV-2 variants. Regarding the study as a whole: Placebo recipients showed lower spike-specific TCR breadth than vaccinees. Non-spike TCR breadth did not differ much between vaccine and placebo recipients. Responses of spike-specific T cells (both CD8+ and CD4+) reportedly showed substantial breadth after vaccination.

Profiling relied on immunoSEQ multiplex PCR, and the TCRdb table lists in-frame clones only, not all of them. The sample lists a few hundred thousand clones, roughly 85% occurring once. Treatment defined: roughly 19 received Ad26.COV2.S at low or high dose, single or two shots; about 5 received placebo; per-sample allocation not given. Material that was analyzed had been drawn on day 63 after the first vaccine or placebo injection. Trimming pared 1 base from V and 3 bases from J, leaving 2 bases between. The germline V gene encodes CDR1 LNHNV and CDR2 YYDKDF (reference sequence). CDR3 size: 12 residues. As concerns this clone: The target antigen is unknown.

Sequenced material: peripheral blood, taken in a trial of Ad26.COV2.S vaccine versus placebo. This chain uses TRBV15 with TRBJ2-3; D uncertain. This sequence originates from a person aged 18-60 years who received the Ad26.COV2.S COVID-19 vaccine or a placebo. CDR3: CATSRVTDTQYF. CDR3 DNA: TGTGCCACCAGCAGAGTAACAGATACGCAGTATTTT.